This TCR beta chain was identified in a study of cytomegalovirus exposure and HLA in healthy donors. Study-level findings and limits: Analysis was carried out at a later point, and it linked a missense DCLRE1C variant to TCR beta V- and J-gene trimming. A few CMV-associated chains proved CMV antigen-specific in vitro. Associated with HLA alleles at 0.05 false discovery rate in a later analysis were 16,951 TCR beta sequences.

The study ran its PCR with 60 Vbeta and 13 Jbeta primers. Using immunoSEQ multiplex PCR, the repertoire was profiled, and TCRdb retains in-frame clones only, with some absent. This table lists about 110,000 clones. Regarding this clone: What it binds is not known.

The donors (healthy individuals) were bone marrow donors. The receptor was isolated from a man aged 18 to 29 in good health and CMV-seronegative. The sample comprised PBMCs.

CDR3 residues: CASSFLGVDEKLFF. For the CDR3, the DNA is TGTGCCAGCAGCTTCCTCGGAGTTGACGAAAAACTGTTTTTT. V and J are TRBV5-6 and TRBJ1-4; no firm D call. V was shortened by 2 bases and J by 8 bases, with 13 bases between the two germline ends. The CDR3 extends over 14 amino acids. Looked up from germline, CDR1 is SGHDT and CDR2 is YYEEEE.